The T cell receptor (beta chain) described here comes from a study of blood T cell repertoires in COVID-19. For the study at large: Whether acute or convalescent, the COVID-19 samples came from the United States, Italy and Spain.

The CDR3 totals 14 residues. V shed 2 bases and J shed 3 bases, with 7 bases lying between them. The V gene's germline CDR1 is MNHNS and CDR2 SASEGT. Assay: immunoSEQ multiplex PCR; the TCRdb copy retains only in-frame clones and omits some. The table records around 340,000 clones, about nine tenths of them present only once. Patients of the Seattle cohort, enrolled during active infection, were followed longitudinally. Sequenced: peripheral blood. The chain uses TRBV6-1 and TRBJ1-4; D is ambiguous. The sequence derives from an older woman with COVID-19, enrolled during active disease. CDR3 protein: CASSEIRANEKLFF. The CDR3 DNA reads as TGTGCCAGCAGTGAAATCCGGGCTAATGAAAAACTGTTTTTT.